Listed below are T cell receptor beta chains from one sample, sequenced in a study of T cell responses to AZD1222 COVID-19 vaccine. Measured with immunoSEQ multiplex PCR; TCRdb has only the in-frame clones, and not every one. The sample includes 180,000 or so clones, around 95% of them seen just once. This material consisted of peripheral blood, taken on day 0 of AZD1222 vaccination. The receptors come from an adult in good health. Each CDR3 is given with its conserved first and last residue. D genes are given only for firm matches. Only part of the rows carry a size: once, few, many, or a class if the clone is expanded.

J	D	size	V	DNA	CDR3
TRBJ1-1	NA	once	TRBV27	TGTGCCAGCTACCCTGGAGCCAGGATGAACACTGAAGCTTTCTTT	CASYPGARMNTEAFF
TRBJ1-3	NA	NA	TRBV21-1	TGTGCCAGCAGCGACAACCGAGGTGGGGTAGACGGAAACACCATATATTTT	CASSDNRGGVDGNTIYF
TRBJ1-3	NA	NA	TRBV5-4	TGTGCCAGCAGCTGGGGGACGGCCTCTACCCCCGGAAACACTATATATTTT	CASSWGTASTPGNTIYF
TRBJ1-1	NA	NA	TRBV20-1	TGCAGTGCTGCACACCTGATAGAAGCTTTCTTT	CSAAHLIEAFF
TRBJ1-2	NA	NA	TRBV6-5	TGTGCTGGGTGGGGTTCTAACTATGGCTACACCTTC	CAGWGSNYGYTF
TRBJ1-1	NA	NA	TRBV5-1	TGCGCCAGCAGCTTAAATACAGGGAACACTGAAGCTTTCTTT	CASSLNTGNTEAFF
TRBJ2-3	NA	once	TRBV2	TGTGCCAGCAGGGCCGACTACACAGATACGCAGTATTTT	CASRADYTDTQYF
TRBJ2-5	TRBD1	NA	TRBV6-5	TGTGCCACCCAGGGGGCGCGAAAGACCCAGTACTTC	CATQGARKTQYF
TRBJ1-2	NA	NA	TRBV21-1	TGTGCCAGCAGCCACAGGCTCTATGGCTACACCTTC	CASSHRLYGYTF
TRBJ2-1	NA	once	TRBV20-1	TGCAGTGCGAGTACGGAGAATGGCCTGGATGAGCAGTTCTTC	CSASTENGLDEQFF
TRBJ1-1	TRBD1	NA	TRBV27	TGTGCCAGCAGTTTAAGGGGACAGTACACTGAAGCTTTCTTT	CASSLRGQYTEAFF
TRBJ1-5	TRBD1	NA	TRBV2	TGTGCCAGCAGTCGGACAGGGGATCAGCCCCAGCATTTT	CASSRTGDQPQHF
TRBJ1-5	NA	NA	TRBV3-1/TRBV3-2	TGTGCCAGCAGCCAAGAGGACACCAAGTCGCCCCAGCATTTT	CASSQEDTKSPQHF
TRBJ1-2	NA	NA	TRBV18	TGTGCCAGCTCACCCAATTTCGTGAGCGTTTTTAACTATGGCTACACCTTC	CASSPNFVSVFNYGYTF
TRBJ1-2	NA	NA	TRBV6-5	TGTGCCAGCAGTCTACACATGTGGGAGGCTGGCTACACCTTC	CASSLHMWEAGYTF
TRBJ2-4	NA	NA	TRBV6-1	TGTGCCAGCACTGACCCCTCCGGGGACGCCAAAAACATTCAGTACTTC	CASTDPSGDAKNIQYF